The text below deals with one TCR beta chain. A junction boundary mismatches the germline segment, possibly from a read error. This entry is derived from a study of PD-L1 blockade in urothelial cancer. Study as a whole: Treatment start was followed by blood analysis at 3 weeks (second dose) and again at 6 weeks. A median blood sample held about 140,000 T cells and 80,000 or so unique TCRs.

Locally advanced or metastatic urothelial carcinoma affected all patients. Here immunoSEQ multiplex PCR was the method, and the copy in TCRdb shows in-frame clones only, minus some. The sample holds about 51,000 clones, roughly 86% seen once. The specimen comprised PBMCs, sampled around atezolizumab (anti-PD-L1) treatment. This sequence originates from a man in his 60s with urothelial cancer.

CDR3: CASTVGAGAYNEQFF. The CDR3 DNA reads TGTGCCAGCACCGTAGGAGCGGGAGCCTACAATGAGCAGTTCTTC. V is TRBV9 and J is TRBJ2-1, with 8 bases lining up with TRBD2. This CDR3 has 15 residues. Germline values: CDR1 SGDLS, CDR2 YYNGEE.